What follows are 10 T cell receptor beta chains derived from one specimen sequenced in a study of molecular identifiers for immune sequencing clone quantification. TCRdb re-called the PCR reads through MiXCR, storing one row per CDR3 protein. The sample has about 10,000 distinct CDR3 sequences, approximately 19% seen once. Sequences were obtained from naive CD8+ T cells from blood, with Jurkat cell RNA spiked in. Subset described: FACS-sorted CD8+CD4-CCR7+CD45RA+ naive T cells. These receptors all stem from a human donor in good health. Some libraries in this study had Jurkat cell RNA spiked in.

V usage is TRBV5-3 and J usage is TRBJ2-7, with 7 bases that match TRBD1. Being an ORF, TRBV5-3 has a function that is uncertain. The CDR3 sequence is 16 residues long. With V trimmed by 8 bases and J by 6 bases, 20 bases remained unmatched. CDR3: CASRLGDSKCACEQYF. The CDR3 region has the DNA TGTGCCAGCAGGTTAGGGGACAGTAAATGTGCCTGCGAGCAGTACTTC.

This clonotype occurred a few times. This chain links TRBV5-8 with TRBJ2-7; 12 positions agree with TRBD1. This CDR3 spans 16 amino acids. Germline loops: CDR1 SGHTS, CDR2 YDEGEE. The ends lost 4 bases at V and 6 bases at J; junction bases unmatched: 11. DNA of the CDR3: TGTGCCAGCAGCCCCTTGTGGGGACAGGGGGCAAGCGAGCAGTACTTC. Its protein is CASSPLWGQGASEQYF.

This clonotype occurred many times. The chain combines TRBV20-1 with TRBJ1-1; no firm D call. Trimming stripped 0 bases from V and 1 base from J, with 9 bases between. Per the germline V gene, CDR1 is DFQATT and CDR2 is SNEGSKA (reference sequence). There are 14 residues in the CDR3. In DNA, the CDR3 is TGCAGTGCTAGAGATGGTTTGGGGAACACTGAAGCTTTCTTT. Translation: CSARDGLGNTEAFF.

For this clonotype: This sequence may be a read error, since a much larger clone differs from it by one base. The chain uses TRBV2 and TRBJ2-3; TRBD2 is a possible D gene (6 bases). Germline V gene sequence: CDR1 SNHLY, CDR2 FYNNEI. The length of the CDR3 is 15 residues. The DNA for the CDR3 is TGTGCCACCCACGGAGGGGCAGCTAGCACAGATACGCGGTATTTT. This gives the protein CATHGGAASTDTRYF. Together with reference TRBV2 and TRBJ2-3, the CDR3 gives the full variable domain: EPEVTQTPSHQVTQMGQEVILRCVPISNHLYFYWYRQILGQKVEFLVSFYNNEISEKSEIFDDQFSVERPDGSNFTLKIRSTKLEDSAMYFCATHGGAASTDTRYFGPGTRLTVL.

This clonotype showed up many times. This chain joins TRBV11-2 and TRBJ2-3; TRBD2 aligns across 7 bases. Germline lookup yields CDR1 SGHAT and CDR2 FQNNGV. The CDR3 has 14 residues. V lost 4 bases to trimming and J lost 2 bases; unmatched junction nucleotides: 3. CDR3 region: CASSSWDYTDTQYF. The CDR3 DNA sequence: TGTGCCAGCAGCTCCTGGGACTACACAGATACGCAGTATTTT.

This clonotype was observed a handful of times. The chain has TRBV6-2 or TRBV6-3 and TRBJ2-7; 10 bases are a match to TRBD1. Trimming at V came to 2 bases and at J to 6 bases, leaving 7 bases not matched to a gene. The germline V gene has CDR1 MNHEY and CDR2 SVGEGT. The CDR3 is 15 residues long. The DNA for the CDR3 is TGTGCCAGCAGTTACGCGGGACAGGGGAATTCCGAGCAGTACTTC. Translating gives CASSYAGQGNSEQYF.

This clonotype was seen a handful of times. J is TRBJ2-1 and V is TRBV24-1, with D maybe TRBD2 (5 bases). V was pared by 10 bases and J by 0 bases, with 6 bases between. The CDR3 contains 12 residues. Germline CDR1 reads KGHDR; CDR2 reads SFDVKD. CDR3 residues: CATRDSYNEQFF. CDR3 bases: TGTGCCACTCGGGACTCCTACAATGAGCAGTTCTTC.

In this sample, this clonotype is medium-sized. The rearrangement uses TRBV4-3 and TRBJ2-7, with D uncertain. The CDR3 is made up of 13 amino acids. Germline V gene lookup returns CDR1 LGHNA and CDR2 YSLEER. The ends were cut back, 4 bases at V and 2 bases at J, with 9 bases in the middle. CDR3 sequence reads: CASSPQPTYEQYF. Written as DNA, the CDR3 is TGCGCCAGCAGCCCCCAACCTACCTACGAGCAGTACTTC.

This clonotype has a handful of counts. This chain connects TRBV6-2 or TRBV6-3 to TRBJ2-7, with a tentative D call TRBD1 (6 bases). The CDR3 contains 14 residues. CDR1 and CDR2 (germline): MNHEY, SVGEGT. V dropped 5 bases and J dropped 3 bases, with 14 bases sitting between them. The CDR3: CASSPIGQLYEQYF. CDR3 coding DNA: TGTGCCAGCAGTCCAATTGGACAGCTCTACGAGCAGTACTTC.

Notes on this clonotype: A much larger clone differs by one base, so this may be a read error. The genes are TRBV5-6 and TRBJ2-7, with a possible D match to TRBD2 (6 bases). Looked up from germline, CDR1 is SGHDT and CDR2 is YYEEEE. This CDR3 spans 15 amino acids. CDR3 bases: TGTGCCAGCAGCCAGGCGGGACGCCCCTGGTACGAGCGGTACTTC. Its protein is CASSQAGRPWYERYF.